A single sample is the source of the 24 T cell receptor beta chains below, sequenced in a study of cytomegalovirus exposure and HLA in healthy donors. PCR used 60 Vbeta primers and 13 Jbeta primers. Profiling relied on immunoSEQ multiplex PCR, and the TCRdb table lists in-frame clones only, not all of them. Of under 200,000 clones in the sample, roughly 85% are singletons; the top ten hold approximately 9.4%. The sequenced sample was PBMCs. These receptors came from a young man in good health and CMV-seropositive.

This clone was observed once. The rearrangement joins TRBV5-1 to TRBJ2-7; tentatively, D is TRBD1 (5 bases). CDR1 and CDR2 (germline): SGHRS, YFSETQ. This CDR3 has 14 residues. Trimming removed 4 bases at V and 7 bases at J, with 18 bases between. The CDR3 is CASSPLFTRAEQYF. The CDR3 DNA sequence: TGCGCCAGCAGCCCACTTTTCACCAGGGCTGAGCAGTACTTC.

The chain recombines TRBV5-1 with TRBJ2-1; 10 positions match TRBD1. V was clipped by 0 bases and J by 7 bases; unmatched bases: 7. The CDR3 has 16 residues. CDR1 is SGHRS, CDR2 YFSETQ, per germline. Here the CDR3 DNA reads TGCGCCAGCAGCTTGGGACAGGGGGCGAAGGGAAATGAGCAGTTCTTC. Amino acid sequence: CASSLGQGAKGNEQFF.

Notes on this clone: Other DNA variants within this sample encode the same CDR3. The V call is TRBV5-6, the J call TRBJ2-7; no definite D call. There are 13 residues in the CDR3. Germline V gives CDR1 SGHDT, CDR2 YYEEEE. Trimming pared 0 bases from V and 3 bases from J, leaving 7 bases between. The CDR3 reads CASSLVSGYEQYF. The CDR3 coding sequence is TGTGCCAGCAGCTTGGTGAGTGGCTACGAGCAGTACTTC.

This chain joins TRBV5-6 and TRBJ1-2, with D possibly being TRBD1 (5 bases). In germline, CDR1 is SGHDT, CDR2 YYEEEE. This CDR3 is 14 amino acids long. V was cut by 4 bases and J by 6 bases, with 16 bases left in between. The chain's CDR3 is CASSAAGTLDGYTF. CDR3 nucleotides: TGTGCCAGCAGCGCGGCCGGGACTCTTGATGGCTACACCTTC. The full variable domain, in which reference TRBV5-6 and TRBJ1-2 provide the parts outside the CDR3, is DAGVTQSPTHLIKTRGQQVTLRCSPKSGHDTVSWYQQALGQGPQFIFQYYEEEERQRGNFPDRFSGHQFPNYSSELNVNALLLGDSALYLCASSAAGTLDGYTFGSGTRLTVV.

A few counts support this clone. The V gene is TRBV6-1, the J gene TRBJ2-7; no clear D. Germline V CDR1 and CDR2: MNHNS, SASEGT. CDR3 length equals 13 residues. The V end lost 2 bases, the J end lost 5 bases, and 10 bases lay between the germline ends. CDR3 sequence reads: CASSEQPRNEQYF. The CDR3 DNA is TGTGCCAGCAGTGAACAGCCGAGGAACGAGCAGTACTTC.

The rearrangement uses TRBV5-4 and TRBJ2-3; 12 bases match TRBD2. The V and J ends lost 3 bases and 0 bases, in that order; junction bases with no gene match: 5. Germline V gene lookup returns CDR1 SGHNT and CDR2 YYREEE (reference sequence). The CDR3 consists of 17 residues. DNA of the CDR3: TGTGCCAGCAGCTCTAGCGGGGGGGTAACTAGCACAGATACGCAGTATTTT. It translates to CASSSSGGVTSTDTQYF.

This clone was counted once. The rearrangement uses TRBV10-3 and TRBJ1-6; D is ambiguous. The CDR3 length is 16 residues. Germline CDR1 ENHRY, CDR2 SYGVKD. Trimming took 0 bases from V and 7 from J, leaving 13 bases between them. Written as DNA, the CDR3 is TGTGCCATCAGTGAGTCGCGGGGAGGAGGGAATTCACCCCTCCACTTT. This translates into CAISESRGGGNSPLHF.

The chain combines TRBV29-1 with TRBJ1-4; maybe TRBD1 (6 bases). The CDR3 has 15 residues. CDR1 SQVTM and CDR2 ANQGSEA come from the germline V gene. V lost 2 bases and J 6 bases, leaving 16 bases between the germline ends. The CDR3 bases are TGCAGCGTTGAACTAACGACAGGTCGGGATGAAAAACTGTTTTTT. This encodes CSVELTTGRDEKLFF.

The chain has TRBV2 and TRBJ1-3, with D uncertain. This CDR3 spans 13 amino acids. The germline V and J ends were trimmed by 4 bases and 11 bases, with 15 bases remaining between them. The germline gives CDR1 SNHLY, CDR2 FYNNEI. The CDR3 DNA reads TGTGCCAGCAGTGGTGAGACACCTACGGCCATATATTTT. Its protein product is CASSGETPTAIYF.

This rearrangement joins TRBV19 to TRBJ1-1; D not certain. With 0 bases removed from V and 0 bases from J, the gap between germline ends came to 20 bases. CDR3 length: 19 amino acids. Germline values: CDR1 LNHDA, CDR2 SQIVND (reference sequence). The CDR3: CASSIDQPFRFNMNTEAFF. CDR3 in DNA: TGTGCCAGTAGTATAGATCAACCCTTTCGCTTCAACATGAACACTGAAGCTTTCTTT. The entire variable domain, with the rest obtained from reference TRBV19 and TRBJ1-1, is as follows: DGGITQSPKYLFRKEGQNVTLSCEQNLNHDAMYWYRQDPGQGLRLIYYSQIVNDFQKGDIAEGYSVSREKKESFPLTVTSAQKNPTAFYLCASSIDQPFRFNMNTEAFFGQGTRLTVV.

This clone turned up a few times. The chain links TRBV5-4 to TRBJ2-2, with a possible D match to TRBD1 (5 bases). Germline V gene lookup returns CDR1 SGHNT and CDR2 YYREEE (reference sequence). This CDR3 contains 15 residues. Trimming took off 6 bases at V and 4 bases at J, with 16 bases between the two ends. The CDR3 protein is CASTWDQGVTGELFF. The CDR3 DNA reads as TGTGCCAGCACCTGGGATCAGGGCGTCACCGGGGAGCTGTTTTTT.

This clone appeared a single time. The V and J genes are TRBV7-2 and TRBJ2-2, with D perhaps TRBD2 (5 bases). This CDR3 comprises 15 residues. The germline gives CDR1 SGHTA, CDR2 FQGNSA. Between the trimmed V and J ends, which lost 5 bases and 5 bases, there was a span of 15 bases. The CDR3 is CASSPSASWTGELFF. CDR3 nucleotides: TGTGCCAGCAGCCCCTCGGCTAGCTGGACCGGGGAGCTGTTTTTT.

CDR3 sequence: CASSVSPEPRGGAEKLFF. The DNA of the CDR3 is TGTGCCAGCAGCGTAAGTCCCGAACCCCGTGGGGGGGCTGAAAAACTGTTTTTT. V gene TRBV9 combines with J gene TRBJ1-4; possibly TRBD1 for D (6 bases). Germline V gene sequence: CDR1 SGDLS, CDR2 YYNGEE. The CDR3 has 18 amino acids. V gave up 1 base and J gave up 7 bases, with 23 bases separating them.

This clone was seen only once. The CDR3 loop reads CASSVGNPGGPGTDTQYF. In DNA, the CDR3 is TGTGCCAGCAGCGTAGGGAACCCGGGGGGGCCCGGCACAGATACGCAGTATTTT. V usage is TRBV9 and J usage is TRBJ2-3; 8 bases line up with TRBD2. Germline CDR1 reads SGDLS; CDR2 reads YYNGEE. CDR3 length equals 18 residues. Unmatched junction bases numbered 10, after V lost 0 bases and J lost 1 base.

V and J are TRBV19 and TRBJ1-5, with 10 nucleotides matching TRBD1. Germline V gene sequence: CDR1 LNHDA, CDR2 SQIVND (reference sequence). With V trimmed by 4 bases and J by 4 bases, 10 bases remained unmatched. The length of the CDR3 is 17 residues. The CDR3 DNA reads TGTGCCAGTAGTAGCAGAGGGGGACAGGGGACAAATCAGCCCCAGCATTTT. Protein: CASSSRGGQGTNQPQHF. Full variable domain (missing parts from reference TRBV19 and TRBJ1-5): DGGITQSPKYLFRKEGQNVTLSCEQNLNHDAMYWYRQDPGQGLRLIYYSQIVNDFQKGDIAEGYSVSREKKESFPLTVTSAQKNPTAFYLCASSSRGGQGTNQPQHFGDGTRLSIL.

The chain is built from TRBV6-6 and TRBJ2-7; unclear D gene. Germline lookup yields CDR1 MNHNY and CDR2 SVGAGI (reference sequence). CDR3 length: 12 amino acids. V was trimmed by 6 bases and J by 5 bases, leaving 11 bases between them. The CDR3 DNA is TGTGCCAGCAGCCCAACGGTCAACGAGCAGTACTTC. Protein product: CASSPTVNEQYF.

The V and J genes are TRBV5-1 and TRBJ1-2, with D possibly matching TRBD1 (6 bases). CDR3 size: 14 residues. Germline V lookup: CDR1 SGHRS, CDR2 YFSETQ. V was shortened by 2 bases and J by 3 bases, with 11 bases between the two germline ends. The CDR3 sequence is CASSFAGADYGYTF. CDR3 DNA sequence: TGCGCCAGCAGCTTCGCAGGGGCAGACTATGGCTACACCTTC.

The count of this clone is one. This chain connects TRBV25-1 to TRBJ2-7, with 7 bases that match TRBD2. The trim removed 6 bases at V and 2 bases at J, leaving 7 bases unmatched. Germline V gene lookup returns CDR1 MGHDK and CDR2 SYGVNS. The CDR3 is 14 residues long. The CDR3 loop reads CASRQSGTTYEQYF. The CDR3 coding sequence is TGTGCCAGCAGGCAATCCGGGACTACCTACGAGCAGTACTTC.

This clone was counted once. V is TRBV10-2 and J is TRBJ2-5; 9 bases match TRBD1. The CDR3 runs 14 residues. V trimming: 6 bases; J trimming: 5 bases; junction bases outside the gene matches: 7. Looked up from germline, CDR1 is WSHSY and CDR2 is SAAADI. The CDR3 nucleotides read TGCGCCAGCAGGGGGACAGGGACCCAGGAGACCCAGTACTTC. Its translation is CASRGTGTQETQYF.

This chain joins TRBV19 and TRBJ1-5; 8 bases agree with TRBD1. This CDR3 contains 14 residues. With V trimmed by 0 bases and J by 5 bases, 0 bases remained unmatched. Per germline, CDR1 LNHDA and CDR2 SQIVND (reference sequence). Here the CDR3 DNA reads TGTGCCAGTAGTATAGACAGGGGGCATCAGCCCCAGCATTTT. Amino acids: CASSIDRGHQPQHF.

The rearrangement uses TRBV7-2 and TRBJ2-7, with a possible D match to TRBD2 (6 bases). Germline CDR1 is SGHTA and CDR2 is FQGNSA. The CDR3 consists of 16 residues. The V and J ends lost 5 bases and 4 bases respectively, with 21 bases between them. The CDR3 here is CASSGVKGQGLYEQYF. In nucleotides, the CDR3 is TGTGCCAGCAGCGGGGTTAAGGGCCAAGGACTATACGAGCAGTACTTC.

The chain couples TRBV27 to TRBJ2-5; 9 bases align to TRBD2. In germline, CDR1 is MNHEY, CDR2 SMNVEV (reference sequence). The CDR3 has 16 residues. The trim removed 2 bases at V and 6 bases at J, leaving 10 bases unmatched. In nucleotides, the CDR3 is TGTGCCAGCAGTTTACTTCCAGCGGGGGGATCTCAGACCCAGTACTTC. This gives the protein CASSLLPAGGSQTQYF.

The V and J genes are TRBV5-1 and TRBJ2-7; TRBD1 agrees at 7 bases. Trimming took 6 bases from V and 2 from J; bases not matched to a gene: 8. Germline-derived CDR1 and CDR2 are SGHRS and YFSETQ. The CDR3 spans 14 residues. The DNA of the CDR3 is TGCGCCAGCACGGAGACAGGGACAACCTACGAGCAGTACTTC. The encoded protein is CASTETGTTYEQYF. The whole variable domain, remainder taken from reference TRBV5-1 and TRBJ2-7, is KAGVTQTPRYLIKTRGQQVTLSCSPISGHRSVSWYQQTPGQGLQFLFEYFSETQRNKGNFPGRFSGRQFSNSRSEMNVSTLELGDSALYLCASTETGTTYEQYFGPGTRLTVT.

In its sample, this clone was seen once. CDR3 sequence: CASSLPSTGLSSYEQYF. The CDR3 bases are TGTGCCAGCAGCTTACCCAGCACAGGGTTAAGCTCCTACGAGCAGTACTTC. This chain joins TRBV7-9 and TRBJ2-7; tentatively, D is TRBD1 (6 bases). The CDR3 is 17 residues long. V lost 2 bases and J lost 0, with 17 bases in between. The V gene's germline CDR1 is SEHNR and CDR2 FQNEAQ (reference sequence).